These 32 T cell receptor beta chains came from one sample sequenced in a study of blood T cell repertoires in COVID-19. Assay: immunoSEQ multiplex PCR; the TCRdb copy retains only in-frame clones and omits some. The table has approximately 290,000 clones, 85% to 90% seen once. The sequenced sample consisted of PBMCs or T cells enriched from blood (not recorded which). The source of these receptors is a young woman with acute COVID-19.

V usage is TRBV27 and J usage is TRBJ1-2; 9 nucleotides agree with TRBD1. Per the germline V gene, CDR1 is MNHEY and CDR2 is SMNVEV (reference sequence). This CDR3 is 14 amino acids long. V lost 2 bases, J lost 7 bases, and 5 bases stayed unmatched. CDR3 nucleotides: TGTGCCAGCAGTTTAAACAGGGGGCTAGGTGGCTACACCTTC. This translates into CASSLNRGLGGYTF.

The V gene is TRBV10-2, the J gene TRBJ2-1, with TRBD1 matching over 10 bases. Germline-derived CDR1 and CDR2 are WSHSY and SAAADI. This CDR3 region has 14 residues. Trimming cost V 6 bases and J 5 bases; bases outside gene matches: 4. The CDR3 DNA reads as TGCGCCAGCAGATATGGGACAGGGGACAATGAGCAGTTCTTC. This codes for CASRYGTGDNEQFF.

A note on this clone: One end of the junction does not line up with germline, which may come from a read error. The chain employs TRBV29-1 and TRBJ2-5; 8 bases line up with TRBD1. The CDR3 is 12 residues long. Germline CDR1 and CDR2: SQVTM and ANQGSEA. The CDR3 DNA follows: TGCAGCGTTGATGGCGCCCGGACAGGGTGCGACTTC. The encoded protein is CSVDGARTGCDF.

This chain links TRBV5-8 with TRBJ2-7; TRBD2 matches at 8 bases. J lost 2 bases, V lost 1 base, and 2 bases had no gene match. Germline V gives CDR1 SGHTS, CDR2 YDEGEE. The CDR3 runs to 14 residues. CDR3 DNA sequence: TGTGCCAGCAGCTTGACTAGCGGAACCTACGAGCAGTACTTC. Translated: CASSLTSGTYEQYF.

This chain connects TRBV5-1 to TRBJ1-1; weak D call: TRBD1 (6 bases). Looked up from germline, CDR1 is SGHRS and CDR2 is YFSETQ. This CDR3 is 12 amino acids long. V lost 5 bases and J lost 4, with 9 bases in between. The CDR3 DNA sequence: TGCGCCAGCAGAACAGGGCCCACTGAAGCTTTCTTT. Its protein is CASRTGPTEAFF.

This rearrangement joins TRBV5-1 to TRBJ2-5; 7 positions agree with TRBD1. Losses at the gene ends were 0 bases for V and 4 bases for J; bases not matched to a gene: 3. In germline, CDR1 is SGHRS, CDR2 YFSETQ. The CDR3 sequence is 14 residues long. The CDR3 DNA follows: TGCGCCAGCAGCTTGGGACAGGGTGGAGAGACCCAGTACTTC. Translation gives CASSLGQGGETQYF.

This rearrangement joins TRBV18 to TRBJ2-1; tentatively, D is TRBD1 (6 bases). CDR3 size: 15 residues. Germline lookup yields CDR1 KGHSH and CDR2 LQKENI. The germline V and J ends were trimmed by 5 bases and 5 bases, with 16 bases remaining between them. The CDR3 DNA is TGTGCCAGCTCATCGAAAACAGGGTTCGACAATGAGCAGTTCTTC. It yields the protein CASSSKTGFDNEQFF.

The V gene is TRBV19, the J gene TRBJ1-2; 7 bases align to TRBD1. This CDR3 has 14 residues. The junction had 6 bases not matched to a gene; V was cut back by 3 bases and J by 5 bases. Per germline, CDR1 LNHDA and CDR2 SQIVND (reference sequence). Here the CDR3 DNA reads TGTGCCAGTAGTATTCCGGACAGGTCGTATGGCTACACCTTC. The encoded protein is CASSIPDRSYGYTF.

This chain's CDR3 is CASSSKRDYNEQFF. The CDR3 DNA follows: TGTGCCAGCAGTTCGAAGAGGGATTACAATGAGCAGTTCTTC. The V call is TRBV6-2 or TRBV6-3, the J call TRBJ2-1, with D perhaps matching TRBD2 (5 bases). Germline CDR1 and CDR2: MNHEY and SVGEGT. The germline V and J ends were trimmed by 4 bases and 4 bases, with 11 bases remaining between them. The CDR3 has 14 residues.

The rearrangement links TRBV19 to TRBJ2-1; tentative D call: TRBD1 (5 bases). The length of the CDR3 is 19 residues. Germline V gives CDR1 LNHDA, CDR2 SQIVND (reference sequence). The V end was cut by 7 bases, the J end by 0 bases, with 25 bases between. The CDR3 loop reads CASTLWAEGVPRSYNEQFF. CDR3 in DNA: TGTGCCAGTACCTTATGGGCCGAAGGGGTCCCCCGCTCCTACAATGAGCAGTTCTTC.

The chain joins TRBV28 to TRBJ1-1; tentatively, D is TRBD1 (6 bases). The V end lost 2 bases, the J end lost 3 bases, and 22 bases lay between the germline ends. The CDR3 has 18 amino acids. Germline V CDR1 and CDR2: MDHEN, SYDVKM. CDR3 bases: TGTGCCAGCAGTTTAGCCTCCCGGACAGAACTTACGGACACTGAAGCTTTCTTT. It translates to CASSLASRTELTDTEAFF.

The chain links TRBV6-5 to TRBJ2-3; 7 bases match TRBD2. This CDR3 contains 15 residues. Losses at the gene ends were 2 bases for V and 4 bases for J; bases not matched to a gene: 6. CDR1 and CDR2 from the germline V gene are MNHEY and SVGAGI. The CDR3 spells CASSYDGRKSDTQYF. CDR3 nucleotide sequence: TGTGCCAGCAGTTACGACGGGAGGAAGTCAGATACGCAGTATTTT.

The chain combines TRBV28 with TRBJ2-7, with 11 bases fitting TRBD2. Germline CDR1 MDHEN, CDR2 SYDVKM. The CDR3 runs 16 residues. After removal of 3 bases from V and 6 bases from J, the junction contained 10 bases not matched to a gene. The CDR3 nucleotides read TGTGCCAGCAGTTTGCTACTAGCGGGAGAAGCCGCCGAGCAGTACTTC. Translated: CASSLLLAGEAAEQYF.

V and J are TRBV27 and TRBJ2-7, with D unclear. CDR1 MNHEY and CDR2 SMNVEV come from the germline V gene (reference sequence). CDR3 length: 12 residues. The ends were cut back, 6 bases at V and 5 bases at J, with 11 bases in the middle. The CDR3 spells CASRLPPNEQYF. CDR3 sequence (DNA): TGTGCCAGCAGACTACCCCCGAACGAGCAGTACTTC.

The J gene is TRBJ2-1, the V gene TRBV3-1 (or the pseudogene TRBV3-2); TRBD2 matches 11 bases. CDR3 length: 15 residues. Losses at the gene ends were 4 bases for V and 2 bases for J; bases not matched to a gene: 1. CDR1 is LGHDT, CDR2 YNNKEL, per germline (reference sequence). For the CDR3, the DNA is TGTGCCAGCAGCCCGACTAGCGGGACCTACAATGAGCAGTTCTTC. Translation: CASSPTSGTYNEQFF.

V and J are TRBV2 and TRBJ2-7; 10 bases fit TRBD1. V shed 1 base and J 3 bases; nucleotides not matched to a gene: 12. Germline lookup yields CDR1 SNHLY and CDR2 FYNNEI. The CDR3 has 18 amino acids. The DNA for the CDR3 is TGTGCCAGCAGTGAAGTCGTGACAGGGGGCGCCCAGTTCTACGAGCAGTACTTC. This encodes CASSEVVTGGAQFYEQYF.

The chain employs TRBV20-1 and TRBJ1-5; 8 nucleotides align to TRBD1. The CDR3 spans 15 residues. The germline V gene has CDR1 DFQATT and CDR2 SNEGSKA (reference sequence). After removal of 3 bases from V and 7 bases from J, the junction contained 11 bases not matched to a gene. The CDR3 nucleotides are TGCAGTGCTAGTAGACAGGGGACGGGGACCCAGCCCCAGCATTTT. Translating gives CSASRQGTGTQPQHF.

V gene TRBV4-1 combines with J gene TRBJ2-5; 10 nucleotides line up with TRBD2. Trimming removed 2 bases from V and 5 bases from J; junction bases left unmatched: 11. The CDR3 spans 17 residues. CDR1 is MGHRA, CDR2 YSYEKL, per germline. This CDR3 is CASSQYSGRALPETQYF. CDR3 in DNA: TGCGCCAGCAGCCAATACAGCGGGAGGGCCCTCCCGGAGACCCAGTACTTC.

This chain uses TRBV27 with TRBJ2-5; 10 bases map to TRBD1. V shed 8 bases and J 3 bases; nucleotides not matched to a gene: 3. CDR3 length equals 13 residues. Germline CDR1 reads MNHEY; CDR2 reads SMNVEV (reference sequence). The CDR3, as DNA: TGTGCCAGCGCGGACAGGGGGAAAGAGACCCAGTACTTC. This encodes CASADRGKETQYF.

The chain employs TRBV7-2 and TRBJ2-7, with 7 bases that match TRBD1. Germline assignment: CDR1 SGHTA and CDR2 FQGNSA. The CDR3 is 15 amino acids. V lost 2 bases, J lost 6 bases, and 10 bases stayed unmatched. CDR3 residues: CASSLNTGVRLEQYF. The CDR3 nucleotides are TGTGCCAGCAGCTTAAACACAGGGGTGAGACTCGAGCAGTACTTC. Looking up the rest from reference TRBV7-2 and TRBJ2-7 gives the full variable domain: GAGVSQSPSNKVTEKGKDVELRCDPISGHTALYWYRQSLGQGLEFLIYFQGNSAPDKSGLPSDRFSAERTGGSVSTLTIQRTQQEDSAVYLCASSLNTGVRLEQYFGPGTRLTVT.

V is TRBV3-1 (or the pseudogene TRBV3-2) and J is TRBJ2-5; D perhaps matches TRBD1 (5 bases). Germline V gives CDR1 LGHDT, CDR2 YNNKEL (reference sequence). Between the trimmed V and J ends, which lost 2 bases and 1 base, there was a span of 8 bases. The CDR3 contains 14 residues. The CDR3 loop is CASSQWGPQETQYF. In DNA, the CDR3 is TGTGCCAGCAGCCAATGGGGCCCCCAAGAGACCCAGTACTTC.

V and J are TRBV5-6 and TRBJ2-7; D gene uncertain. CDR3 length: 14 amino acids. Germline assignment: CDR1 SGHDT and CDR2 YYEEEE. V was shortened by 4 bases and J by 0 bases, with 11 bases between the two germline ends. DNA for the CDR3: TGTGCCAGCAGCCCCCTCGCAGGCTCCTACGAGCAGTACTTC. This translates into CASSPLAGSYEQYF.

This chain joins TRBV28 and TRBJ2-5; 8 nucleotides align to TRBD1. Looked up from germline, CDR1 is MDHEN and CDR2 is SYDVKM. The CDR3 spans 13 residues. Trimming removed 3 bases from V and 9 bases from J; junction bases left unmatched: 6. CDR3 sequence reads: CASSFQGAEAQYF. The CDR3 nucleotides read TGTGCCAGCAGTTTCCAGGGGGCAGAAGCCCAGTACTTC.

This chain joins TRBV10-3 and TRBJ1-2, with D possibly being TRBD1 (5 bases). The germline V and J ends were trimmed by 8 bases and 1 base, with 11 bases remaining between them. The germline gives CDR1 ENHRY, CDR2 SYGVKD. The CDR3 spans 13 residues. The CDR3 bases are TGTGCCATCGGAACAGGAAATAACTATGGCTACACCTTC. Amino acids: CAIGTGNNYGYTF.

The CDR3 coding sequence is TGTGCCAGCAACCGGGACACTGAAGCTTTCTTT. It codes for CASNRDTEAFF. The chain combines TRBV12-3 or TRBV12-4 with TRBJ1-1; D uncertain. The V end was cut by 7 bases, the J end by 3 bases, with 6 bases between. The CDR3 has 11 residues.

This clone has only one observation. V usage is TRBV9 and J usage is TRBJ2-6; possible D gene TRBD1, 6 bases. CDR1 and CDR2 (germline): SGDLS, YYNGEE. The CDR3 covers 19 residues. Trimming pared 3 bases from V and 0 bases from J, leaving 19 bases between. CDR3 nucleotides: TGTGCCAGCAGCGCGCCGCGACAGGCCGCATCCTCTGGGGCCAACGTCCTGACTTTC. Residues: CASSAPRQAASSGANVLTF.

As regards this clone: This specimen includes other DNA sequences encoding the same CDR3. The chain couples TRBV11-3 to TRBJ2-1, with 7 bases lining up with TRBD2. The CDR3 totals 14 residues. V lost 5 bases and J lost 5; bases outside the gene matches: 6. Germline V CDR1 and CDR2: SGHNT, YENEEA. CDR3 sequence: CASSPSGLNNEQFF. The CDR3 DNA follows: TGTGCCAGCAGCCCTAGCGGTCTGAACAATGAGCAGTTCTTC.

This clone was observed a few times. V usage is TRBV11-3 and J usage is TRBJ2-5; 9 bases match TRBD1. Germline-derived CDR1 and CDR2 are SGHNT and YENEEA. The V and J ends lost 5 bases and 4 bases, in that order; junction bases with no gene match: 8. This CDR3 region has 15 residues. The CDR3 DNA follows: TGTGCCAGCAGCCCGGGACAGGGAGGTCGAGAGACCCAGTACTTC. It yields the protein CASSPGQGGRETQYF.

This clone was found once. The genes are TRBV28 and TRBJ1-1, with D maybe TRBD1 (5 bases). Germline CDR1 reads MDHEN; CDR2 reads SYDVKM. V lost 5 bases, J lost 10 bases, and 14 bases lay in between. This CDR3 has 12 amino acids. The CDR3: CASSAEKRGAFF. The CDR3 nucleotides are TGTGCCAGCAGTGCCGAGAAAAGGGGAGCTTTCTTT.

There are a few counts of this clone. The chain couples TRBV15 to TRBJ1-1, with 7 bases that match TRBD1. Trimming cost V 3 bases and J 5 bases; bases outside gene matches: 9. Per the germline V gene, CDR1 is LNHNV and CDR2 is YYDKDF (reference sequence). This CDR3 is 15 amino acids long. The CDR3 DNA reads as TGTGCCACCAGCAGCCAGACAGGGTTTGAAACTGAAGCTTTCTTT. Its protein is CATSSQTGFETEAFF. The variable domain in full, completed from reference TRBV15 and TRBJ1-1, reads DAMVIQNPRYQVTQFGKPVTLSCSQTLNHNVMYWYQQKSSQAPKLLFHYYDKDFNNEADTPDNFQSRRPNTSFCFLDIRSPGLGDTAMYLCATSSQTGFETEAFFGQGTRLTVV.

This sequence joins TRBV28 and TRBJ2-1; TRBD1 agrees at 9 bases. Germline CDR1 and CDR2: MDHEN and SYDVKM. The CDR3 spans 17 residues. Trimming removed 1 base from V and 2 bases from J; junction bases left unmatched: 6. CDR3 region: CASSLYRQGVPYNEQFF. DNA for the CDR3: TGTGCCAGCAGTTTATATAGACAGGGGGTTCCCTACAATGAGCAGTTCTTC.

The chain is built from TRBV28 and TRBJ2-1; 7 bases agree with TRBD2. V was pared by 6 bases and J by 3 bases, with 5 bases of the junction left unmatched. CDR3 size: 14 residues. Germline lookup yields CDR1 MDHEN and CDR2 SYDVKM. In DNA, the CDR3 is TGTGCCAGCAGCCCCGCTAGCGGCTACAATGAGCAGTTCTTC. Translated, it gives CASSPASGYNEQFF.